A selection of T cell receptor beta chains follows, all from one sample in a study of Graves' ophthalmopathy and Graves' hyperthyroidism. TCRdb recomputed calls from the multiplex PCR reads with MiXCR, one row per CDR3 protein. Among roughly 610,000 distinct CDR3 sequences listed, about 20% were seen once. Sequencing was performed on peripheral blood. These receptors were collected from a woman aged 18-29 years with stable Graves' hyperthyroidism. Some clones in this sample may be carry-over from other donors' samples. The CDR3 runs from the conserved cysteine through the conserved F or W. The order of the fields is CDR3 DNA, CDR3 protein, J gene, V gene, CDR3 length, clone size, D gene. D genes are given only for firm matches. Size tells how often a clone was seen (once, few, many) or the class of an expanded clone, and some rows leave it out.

CDR3nt: TGTGCCAGCAGTTCACAGGGGTACACTGAAGCTTTCTTT
CDR3aa: CASSSQGYTEAFF
j_gene: TRBJ1-1
v_gene: TRBV6-5
len: 13
abundance: -
d_gene: TRBD1

CDR3nt: TGTGCCAGCAGACAAGGACTAGCTGGTATGTACGAGCAGTACTTC
CDR3aa: CASRQGLAGMYEQYF
j_gene: TRBJ2-7
v_gene: TRBV12-3/TRBV12-4
len: 15
abundance: many
d_gene: TRBD2

CDR3nt: TGTGCCAGCTCGAGACAGGGGGTGGCCTACGAGCAGTACTTC
CDR3aa: CASSRQGVAYEQYF
j_gene: TRBJ2-7
v_gene: TRBV18
len: 14
abundance: many
d_gene: TRBD1

CDR3nt: TGTGCCAGCAGTTTGAATGGAGTCTATGGCTACACCTTC
CDR3aa: CASSLNGVYGYTF
j_gene: TRBJ1-2
v_gene: TRBV6-2/TRBV6-3
len: 13
abundance: many
d_gene: -

CDR3nt: TGTGCCAGCACCCGAGGGGACAGGGCGAACACTGAAGCTTTCTTT
CDR3aa: CASTRGDRANTEAFF
j_gene: TRBJ1-1
v_gene: TRBV6-1
len: 15
abundance: many
d_gene: TRBD1

CDR3nt: TGTGCCAGCAGTGAAAGCCTAGCGGGGGCAGATACGCAGTATTTT
CDR3aa: CASSESLAGADTQYF
j_gene: TRBJ2-3
v_gene: TRBV6-1
len: 15
abundance: few
d_gene: TRBD2

CDR3nt: TGTGCCAGCAGGCGGGTGGCCCTTGACGTGGGCACCTTC
CDR3aa: CASRRVALDVGTF
j_gene: TRBJ1-2
v_gene: TRBV6-2/TRBV6-3
len: 13
abundance: -
d_gene: -

CDR3nt: TGTGCCAGCAGTCCCCCGGGGGGTGAAGCTTTCTTT
CDR3aa: CASSPPGGEAFF
j_gene: TRBJ1-1
v_gene: TRBV28
len: 12
abundance: many
d_gene: -

CDR3nt: TGTGCCAGCAGCCCAGGGGGGACCCAAGAGACCCAGTACTTC
CDR3aa: CASSPGGTQETQYF
j_gene: TRBJ2-5
v_gene: TRBV7-6
len: 14
abundance: many
d_gene: -

CDR3nt: TGTGCCTGGAGTGTGACCGGGACAGGGATGAACACTGAAGCTTTCTTT
CDR3aa: CAWSVTGTGMNTEAFF
j_gene: TRBJ1-1
v_gene: TRBV30
len: 16
abundance: many
d_gene: TRBD1

CDR3nt: TGTGCCAGCACCATGACACCTAATCAGCCCCAGCATTTT
CDR3aa: CASTMTPNQPQHF
j_gene: TRBJ1-5
v_gene: TRBV12-3/TRBV12-4
len: 13
abundance: -
d_gene: -

CDR3nt: TGTGCCTGGAGGGGGCAGTACAATCAGCCCCAGCATTTT
CDR3aa: CAWRGQYNQPQHF
j_gene: TRBJ1-5
v_gene: TRBV30
len: 13
abundance: many
d_gene: -

CDR3nt: TGTGCCAGCAGTCGAGTTGGCTCGCACATTCAGTACTTC
CDR3aa: CASSRVGSHIQYF
j_gene: TRBJ2-4
v_gene: TRBV12-3/TRBV12-4
len: 13
abundance: many
d_gene: -

CDR3nt: TGTGCCAGCAGTTTCGGGGGGACGAGAAACATTCAGTACTTC
CDR3aa: CASSFGGTRNIQYF
j_gene: TRBJ2-4
v_gene: TRBV28
len: 14
abundance: many
d_gene: TRBD2

CDR3nt: TGTGCCAGCAGCCAGGACAGGGGTGTCGAAGAGACCCAGTACTTC
CDR3aa: CASSQDRGVEETQYF
j_gene: TRBJ2-5
v_gene: TRBV13
len: 15
abundance: many
d_gene: TRBD1

CDR3nt: TGTGCCAGCAGTTTACAGGGCAGGAATGAAGAGCAGTACTTC
CDR3aa: CASSLQGRNEEQYF
j_gene: TRBJ2-7
v_gene: TRBV28
len: 14
abundance: many
d_gene: -

CDR3nt: TGTGCCAGCAGCTTAATGCCCTACGGGGAGCTGTTTTTT
CDR3aa: CASSLMPYGELFF
j_gene: TRBJ2-2
v_gene: TRBV13
len: 13
abundance: few
d_gene: -

CDR3nt: TGTGCCAGCAGCACGTCAGGGGGGATTGGAGAGACCCAGTACTTC
CDR3aa: CASSTSGGIGETQYF
j_gene: TRBJ2-5
v_gene: TRBV28
len: 15
abundance: many
d_gene: -

CDR3nt: TGTGCCAGCCGTCGGCAGGGACTTGGAAACACCATATATTTT
CDR3aa: CASRRQGLGNTIYF
j_gene: TRBJ1-3
v_gene: TRBV2
len: 14
abundance: few
d_gene: -

CDR3nt: TGTGCCACCTCAGCGGGGGCCCGCACCGGGGAGCTGTTTTTT
CDR3aa: CATSAGARTGELFF
j_gene: TRBJ2-2
v_gene: TRBV10-3
len: 14
abundance: few
d_gene: TRBD2

CDR3nt: TGTGCCAGCAGCTTGGGCGCCTTTTTGTCCCTCCACTTT
CDR3aa: CASSLGAFLSLHF
j_gene: TRBJ1-6
v_gene: TRBV7-9
len: 13
abundance: many
d_gene: -

CDR3nt: TGTGCCAGCAGTGGAACAGGGGGGGGGATCAATCAGCTCCAGCATTTT
CDR3aa: CASSGTGGGINQLQHF
j_gene: TRBJ1-5
v_gene: TRBV2
len: 16
abundance: many
d_gene: TRBD1

CDR3nt: TGTGCCAGCAGCGAGGACACAATCCAAGAGACCCAGTACTTC
CDR3aa: CASSEDTIQETQYF
j_gene: TRBJ2-5
v_gene: TRBV5-6
len: 14
abundance: -
d_gene: -

CDR3nt: TGTGCCAGTAGTGGACAGGGTCTTTCACCCCTCCACTTT
CDR3aa: CASSGQGLSPLHF
j_gene: TRBJ1-6
v_gene: TRBV19
len: 13
abundance: many
d_gene: TRBD1

CDR3nt: TGTGCCAGCAGTTTACCCGGGACAGGGGCCCTATCTGGAAACACCATATATTTT
CDR3aa: CASSLPGTGALSGNTIYF
j_gene: TRBJ1-3
v_gene: TRBV28
len: 18
abundance: -
d_gene: TRBD1

CDR3nt: TGTGCCAGCGCGGGACAGGGAACCTCACCCCTCCACTTT
CDR3aa: CASAGQGTSPLHF
j_gene: TRBJ1-6
v_gene: TRBV6-1
len: 13
abundance: -
d_gene: TRBD1

CDR3nt: TGCGCCAGCAGCTGGGGACCGGAGGACGGGGGAGCCTCCTACGAGCAGTACTTC
CDR3aa: CASSWGPEDGGASYEQYF
j_gene: TRBJ2-7
v_gene: TRBV5-1
len: 18
abundance: many
d_gene: -

CDR3nt: TGTGCCAGCCTTAGGACGAGCAATCAGCCCCAGCATTTT
CDR3aa: CASLRTSNQPQHF
j_gene: TRBJ1-5
v_gene: TRBV2
len: 13
abundance: many
d_gene: -

CDR3nt: TGTGCCACTGGGCAGCTGACAGGGATGAATTCACCCCTCCACTTT
CDR3aa: CATGQLTGMNSPLHF
j_gene: TRBJ1-6
v_gene: TRBV19
len: 15
abundance: -
d_gene: TRBD1

CDR3nt: TGTGCCACCAGCAGTGGGGACAGGGCCTACGAGCAGTACTTC
CDR3aa: CATSSGDRAYEQYF
j_gene: TRBJ2-7
v_gene: TRBV15
len: 14
abundance: many
d_gene: TRBD1

CDR3nt: TGCAGTGCTAGTACAGACAAAAACATTAAGTACTTC
CDR3aa: CSASTDKNIKYF
j_gene: TRBJ2-4
v_gene: TRBV20-1
len: 12
abundance: many
d_gene: -

CDR3nt: TGCAGTGCTAGGGACCCGCTAGCGGGGGCTCAAGAGACCCAGTACTTC
CDR3aa: CSARDPLAGAQETQYF
j_gene: TRBJ2-5
v_gene: TRBV20-1
len: 16
abundance: -
d_gene: TRBD2

CDR3nt: TGCAGTGCTAGAGATATGGCTAGCGGGAGCTGGGAGACCCAGTACTTC
CDR3aa: CSARDMASGSWETQYF
j_gene: TRBJ2-5
v_gene: TRBV20-1
len: 16
abundance: -
d_gene: TRBD2

CDR3nt: TGTGCCAGCAAGGGGGACAGGTCGAACACTGAAGCTTTCTTT
CDR3aa: CASKGDRSNTEAFF
j_gene: TRBJ1-1
v_gene: TRBV2
len: 14
abundance: many
d_gene: TRBD1

CDR3nt: TGTGCCAGCAGCCAAGATAACTATGAAGCTTTCTTT
CDR3aa: CASSQDNYEAFF
j_gene: TRBJ1-1
v_gene: TRBV3-1
len: 12
abundance: few
d_gene: -

CDR3nt: TGTGCCAGCTGGAGTGCAGGGGGAAGCTATGGCTACACCTTC
CDR3aa: CASWSAGGSYGYTF
j_gene: TRBJ1-2
v_gene: TRBV11-2
len: 14
abundance: many
d_gene: TRBD1

CDR3nt: TGTGCCAGTAGTATAGGATTGGACAGGGGAGGGACTGAAGCTTTCTTT
CDR3aa: CASSIGLDRGGTEAFF
j_gene: TRBJ1-1
v_gene: TRBV19
len: 16
abundance: -
d_gene: TRBD1

CDR3nt: TGCGCCAGCAGGCAGCCTGGGGCGTATGGCTACACCTTC
CDR3aa: CASRQPGAYGYTF
j_gene: TRBJ1-2
v_gene: TRBV5-1
len: 13
abundance: many
d_gene: -

CDR3nt: TGTGCCAGCAGTTCGGCAGGGGCCTATAATTCACCCCTCCACTTT
CDR3aa: CASSSAGAYNSPLHF
j_gene: TRBJ1-6
v_gene: TRBV27
len: 15
abundance: many
d_gene: -

CDR3nt: TGTGCCAGCATCAAGGAGGACGGTGTGAACACTGAAGCTTTCTTT
CDR3aa: CASIKEDGVNTEAFF
j_gene: TRBJ1-1
v_gene: TRBV6-7
len: 15
abundance: -
d_gene: -

CDR3nt: TGTGCCAGCAGTGTAAGTCTTCAAGAGACCCAGTACTTC
CDR3aa: CASSVSLQETQYF
j_gene: TRBJ2-5
v_gene: TRBV6-1
len: 13
abundance: -
d_gene: -

CDR3nt: TGTGCCAGCAGTTCAGGGTGGGAGCAGTACTTC
CDR3aa: CASSSGWEQYF
j_gene: TRBJ2-7
v_gene: TRBV6-2/TRBV6-3
len: 11
abundance: -
d_gene: -

CDR3nt: TGCAGTGCTAGAGATCGGGGGGCGCGGGAGACCCAGTACTTC
CDR3aa: CSARDRGARETQYF
j_gene: TRBJ2-5
v_gene: TRBV20-1
len: 14
abundance: many
d_gene: -

CDR3nt: TGTGCCAGCAGCTTCGGCAACATAATTCCCGACCTCCCCGGCAGGGACTATGGCTACACCTTC
CDR3aa: CASSFGNIIPDLPGRDYGYTF
j_gene: TRBJ1-2
v_gene: TRBV5-4
len: 21
abundance: many
d_gene: -

CDR3nt: TGTGCCAGCAGCCTGGACAGGGCCAGGTCCTACGAGCAGTACTTC
CDR3aa: CASSLDRARSYEQYF
j_gene: TRBJ2-7
v_gene: TRBV27
len: 15
abundance: many
d_gene: TRBD1

CDR3nt: TGCGCCAGCAAGGGTTGGGGATCGGGCCAAGAGACCCAGTACTTC
CDR3aa: CASKGWGSGQETQYF
j_gene: TRBJ2-5
v_gene: TRBV5-1
len: 15
abundance: -
d_gene: -

CDR3nt: TGTGCCATCAGTGAGTCGAAGGCAGACTATGGCTACACCTTC
CDR3aa: CAISESKADYGYTF
j_gene: TRBJ1-2
v_gene: TRBV10-3
len: 14
abundance: many
d_gene: -

CDR3nt: TGTGCCAGCGGGAGAACTAACTATGGCTACACCTTC
CDR3aa: CASGRTNYGYTF
j_gene: TRBJ1-2
v_gene: TRBV6-1
len: 12
abundance: many
d_gene: -

CDR3nt: TGTGCCAGTACCACTCACAGGGTTGAACAGCCCCAGCATTTT
CDR3aa: CASTTHRVEQPQHF
j_gene: TRBJ1-5
v_gene: TRBV19
len: 14
abundance: many
d_gene: -

CDR3nt: TGTGCCAGCACAAGGTCGGGACAGGGAACGAACACTGAAGCTTTCTTT
CDR3aa: CASTRSGQGTNTEAFF
j_gene: TRBJ1-1
v_gene: TRBV6-1
len: 16
abundance: many
d_gene: TRBD1

CDR3nt: TGCAGTGCTAGAGTCTCCGGAGACATATATTTAGCTAACTATGGCTACACCTTC
CDR3aa: CSARVSGDIYLANYGYTF
j_gene: TRBJ1-2
v_gene: TRBV20-1
len: 18
abundance: few
d_gene: -

CDR3nt: TGTGCCAGCGGGACAGGTAGCAGGCCCCAGCATTTT
CDR3aa: CASGTGSRPQHF
j_gene: TRBJ1-5
v_gene: TRBV12-3/TRBV12-4
len: 12
abundance: many
d_gene: TRBD1

CDR3nt: TGTGCCAGTAGTATAGGAGGCGGGACATTAAATCAGCCCCAGCATTTT
CDR3aa: CASSIGGGTLNQPQHF
j_gene: TRBJ1-5
v_gene: TRBV19
len: 16
abundance: many
d_gene: -

CDR3nt: TGTGCCAGCAGCCCCTACGGGGGACTTGACACCGGGGAGCTGTTTTTT
CDR3aa: CASSPYGGLDTGELFF
j_gene: TRBJ2-2
v_gene: TRBV7-3
len: 16
abundance: few
d_gene: -

CDR3nt: TGTGCCAGTAGTAAGGGACTTCTAAGCAATCAGCCCCAGCATTTT
CDR3aa: CASSKGLLSNQPQHF
j_gene: TRBJ1-5
v_gene: TRBV19
len: 15
abundance: few
d_gene: -

CDR3nt: TGTGCCAGCAGTTGGGAAGGGGAGTACACCGGGGAGCTGTTTTTT
CDR3aa: CASSWEGEYTGELFF
j_gene: TRBJ2-2
v_gene: TRBV6-2/TRBV6-3
len: 15
abundance: -
d_gene: -

CDR3nt: TGTGCTAGTGGTTTGACAGGGGGAAGTGGCTACACCTTC
CDR3aa: CASGLTGGSGYTF
j_gene: TRBJ1-2
v_gene: TRBV12-5
len: 13
abundance: many
d_gene: TRBD1

CDR3nt: TGTGCCAGCAGTCCCCGGACAGGGGGGGGCCGCTGGGAAGCTTTCTTT
CDR3aa: CASSPRTGGGRWEAFF
j_gene: TRBJ1-1
v_gene: TRBV27
len: 16
abundance: many
d_gene: TRBD1